This T cell receptor (beta chain) was identified during a study of cytomegalovirus exposure and HLA in healthy donors. Study-wide findings and caveats: Diagnosis of cytomegalovirus status made by the classifier reportedly showed high specificity and sensitivity. Some public TCRs appeared in many individuals, while most sequences were rare. V- and J-gene trimming of TCR beta was linked (in a later analysis) to a missense DCLRE1C variant.

Worth noting for this clone: The target antigen is unknown.

The PCR contained 60 Vbeta and 13 Jbeta primers. Assay: immunoSEQ multiplex PCR; the TCRdb copy retains only in-frame clones and omits some. The sample holds about 200,000 clones. Germline CDR1 is MNHEY and CDR2 is SVGAGI. V lost 2 bases, J lost 4 bases, and 2 bases stayed unmatched. The CDR3 consists of 14 residues. The sequencing input was PBMCs. The V call is TRBV6-5, the J call TRBJ1-1; 9 positions agree with TRBD1. This TCR derives from a girl under 10 years old in good health and CMV-seropositive. In nucleotides, the CDR3 is TGTGCCAGCAGTTACACGACAGGGGGCACTGAAGCTTTCTTT. Translation: CASSYTTGGTEAFF.